The rows below give T cell receptor beta chains drawn from one sample of a study of cytomegalovirus exposure and HLA in healthy donors. Sequenced by immunoSEQ multiplex PCR; TCRdb stores in-frame clones only, minus some. Of over 100,000 clones listed, roughly 66% were seen once; the top ten hold about 2.2%. Material for sequencing was PBMCs. The receptors derive from a woman aged 30 to 39 in good health and CMV-seronegative. Both conserved end residues are part of each CDR3. A D gene is named only where the DNA matches it firmly. The listing skips clone size in some rows; elsewhere it reads once, few, many or a size class.

D	V	J	size	DNA	CDR3
TRBD1	TRBV5-1	TRBJ1-5	.	TGCGCCAGCAGCTTTTACATCCAGTCCCGGGACAGGGATGGCAATCAGCCCCAGCATTTT	CASSFYIQSRDRDGNQPQHF
.	TRBV19	TRBJ1-2	.	TGTGCCAGTAGGCGACAGGTCTATGGCTACACCTTC	CASRRQVYGYTF
TRBD1	TRBV4-1	TRBJ1-2	.	TGCGCCAGCAGCCCTCGGACAGGGAAAGGGGCTAGCTATGGCTACACCTTC	CASSPRTGKGASYGYTF
TRBD1	TRBV5-4	TRBJ1-4	few	TGTGCCAGCAGCTTGAAACAGGGGGCGGCTAATGAAAAACTGTTTTTT	CASSLKQGAANEKLFF
.	TRBV7-3	TRBJ2-7	.	TGTGCCAGCAGCTTAACGGGCCACGAGCAGTACTTC	CASSLTGHEQYF
TRBD2	TRBV7-8	TRBJ2-1	.	TGTGCCAGCAGCCTTCTAGCGGGAGACTACAATGAGCAGTTCTTC	CASSLLAGDYNEQFF
TRBD1	TRBV2	TRBJ1-1	once	TGTGCCAGCAGTGAAGGAACAGGGGTGAACACTGAAGCTTTCTTT	CASSEGTGVNTEAFF
.	TRBV6-1	TRBJ1-5	.	TGTGCCAGCAGGTGGCAGGAATCGAGTCAGCCCCAGCATTTT	CASRWQESSQPQHF
TRBD1	TRBV2	TRBJ1-5	.	TGTGCCAGCAGCCGGGACAGGGGTGTGGGTCAGCCCCAGCATTTT	CASSRDRGVGQPQHF
.	TRBV4-2	TRBJ2-1	few	TGTGCCAGCACAGAAAAACCCGATCTCCTAGCGAGGGAGTTCTTC	CASTEKPDLLAREFF
.	TRBV5-6	TRBJ1-4	.	TGTGCCAGCAGCTTGTTCGGGGACACCAATGAAAAACTGTTTTTT	CASSLFGDTNEKLFF
.	TRBV11-2	TRBJ2-7	.	TGTGCCAGCAGCCTCGATTTAGGACTAGGGGGCGAGCAGTACTTC	CASSLDLGLGGEQYF
.	TRBV28	TRBJ2-7	few	TGTGCCAGCACCACTGGCGCGGAAAGCTCCTACGAGCAGTACTTC	CASTTGAESSYEQYF
.	TRBV28	TRBJ2-2	once	TGTGCCAGCAGTTTACCTGTGACCGGGGAGCTGTTTTTT	CASSLPVTGELFF
TRBD2	TRBV19	TRBJ2-5	.	TGTGCCAGTAGTGGAGGGACTTCAACGGGACTACAGACCCAGTACTTC	CASSGGTSTGLQTQYF
TRBD2	TRBV28	TRBJ2-1	few	TGTGCCAGCAGTGATAGCGGGAGGGCGGATGAGCAGTTCTTC	CASSDSGRADEQFF
TRBD1	TRBV4-3	TRBJ2-7	.	TGCGCCAGCAGCCATCTTGAGACAGGGTGGTCCTACGAGCAGTACTTC	CASSHLETGWSYEQYF
TRBD2	TRBV7-9	TRBJ2-1	.	TGTGCCAGCAGGGGGGCCAGCGGGGGGAATGAGCAGTTCTTC	CASRGASGGNEQFF
.	TRBV1	TRBJ2-7	.	TGCACCAGCGGAGGTCTAGCGGGGGGCCTCTACGAGCAGTACTTC	CTSGGLAGGLYEQYF
TRBD2	TRBV7-3	TRBJ2-5	.	TGTGCCAGCAGTCCTACTAGCGGAGGATACCAAGAGACCCAGTACTTC	CASSPTSGGYQETQYF
.	TRBV29-1	TRBJ2-1	.	TGCAGCTCTGGCACGGGTCCGGGGAATGAGCAGTTCTTC	CSSGTGPGNEQFF
.	TRBV5-1	TRBJ2-1	few	TGCGCCAGCAGCCCTATGCGGGGTGAGGATGAGCAGTTCTTC	CASSPMRGEDEQFF
.	TRBV10-1	TRBJ2-5	.	TGCGCCAGCACGGGGCAAGAGACCCAGTACTTC	CASTGQETQYF
TRBD2	TRBV5-1	TRBJ2-7	.	TGCGCCAGCAGCGGACGACTAGCGGGAGGGAGCTCCTACGAGCAGTACTTC	CASSGRLAGGSSYEQYF
TRBD1	TRBV18	TRBJ1-1	.	TGTGCCAGCTCACCAGGCGGCAGGGGGCGCGACACTGAAGCTTTCTTT	CASSPGGRGRDTEAFF
TRBD1	TRBV5-7	TRBJ1-4	.	TGTGCCAGCACCCGGACAGGGGAAGGTGAAAAACTGTTTTTT	CASTRTGEGEKLFF
.	TRBV5-4	TRBJ1-4	.	TGTGCCAGCAGCTTTACTGCAACTAATGAAAAACTGTTTTTT	CASSFTATNEKLFF
TRBD1	TRBV7-9	TRBJ1-1	.	TGTGCCAGCAGCTTAGGTCGAGACAGGGCGGACACTGAAGCTTTCTTT	CASSLGRDRADTEAFF
TRBD1	TRBV19	TRBJ1-4	.	TGTGCCAGTAGTACCGGGGACAGTAGGAGGAATGAAAAACTGTTTTTT	CASSTGDSRRNEKLFF
.	TRBV13	TRBJ2-7	.	TGTGCCAGCAGCTTTGGCAAAGGGGCGAAAGTCTACGAGCAGTACTTC	CASSFGKGAKVYEQYF
TRBD2	TRBV5-1	TRBJ2-5	.	TGCGCCAGCAGCTTGCTTAGCGGGAACCAAGAGACCCAGTACTTC	CASSLLSGNQETQYF
.	TRBV6-1	TRBJ2-7	.	TGTGCCAGCAGTGAAACTCTGCTGGTTAATGGCGAGCAGTACTTC	CASSETLLVNGEQYF
TRBD1	TRBV15	TRBJ1-5	.	TGTGCCACCAGCATAGTGGGGACAGGGGTTCAGCCCCAGCATTTT	CATSIVGTGVQPQHF
.	TRBV21-1	TRBJ2-7	few	TGTGCCAGCAGCAAAACTAGCGGCTACGAGCAGTACTTC	CASSKTSGYEQYF
.	TRBV28	TRBJ2-3	few	TGTGCCAGCAGTTTTACTTTGGCAGATACGCAGTATTTT	CASSFTLADTQYF
TRBD1	TRBV28	TRBJ1-6	.	TGTGCCAGCAACTCCCCACGGACAGGGCATCATTCACCCCTCCACTTT	CASNSPRTGHHSPLHF
TRBD1	TRBV7-9	TRBJ2-7	.	TGTGCCAGCAGTCGGGACAGCTCCTACGAGCAGTACTTC	CASSRDSSYEQYF
.	TRBV30	TRBJ1-3	.	TGTGCCTGGAGTCTCTACAGGGTCTCTGGAAACACCATATATTTT	CAWSLYRVSGNTIYF
TRBD2	TRBV5-4	TRBJ2-1	.	TGTGCCAGCAGCTTGGCGGGACTAGCGGGAGGGCCTTTGTTCTTC	CASSLAGLAGGPLFF
.	TRBV27	TRBJ2-2	.	TGTGCCAGCAGTTTGGTAGCGCGCTATGACGGGGAGCTGTTTTTT	CASSLVARYDGELFF
.	TRBV6-5	TRBJ1-4	.	TGTGCCAGCAGTCAACGGGGTTTTAATGAAAAACTGTTTTTT	CASSQRGFNEKLFF
TRBD1	TRBV10-3	TRBJ1-2	few	TGTGCCATCAGGCCGGGACAGGGGGATTCAGAAGGCTACACCTTC	CAIRPGQGDSEGYTF
.	TRBV9	TRBJ1-2	.	TGTGCCAGCAGCGTATGGGGCGAGAATGGCTACACCTTC	CASSVWGENGYTF
.	TRBV5-1	TRBJ2-3	.	TGCGCCAGTAGCCGGCAGGGTATTATCACAGATACGCAGTATTTT	CASSRQGIITDTQYF
TRBD2	TRBV7-2	TRBJ2-7	once	TGTGCCAGCAGCTATGGACTAGCGGGCTACGAGCAGTACTTC	CASSYGLAGYEQYF
.	TRBV19	TRBJ2-7	.	TGTGCCAGTTCCGATCTTGGAGGGAGTGGCGAGCAGTACTTC	CASSDLGGSGEQYF
.	TRBV30	TRBJ1-1	.	TGTGCCTGGAGTGAAACAACCACTGAAGCTTTCTTT	CAWSETTTEAFF
TRBD2	TRBV6-6	TRBJ2-1	few	TGTGCCAGCAGTTACAGAGTAGCGGGAGATTATGAGCAGTTCTTC	CASSYRVAGDYEQFF
TRBD2	TRBV4-1	TRBJ2-5	few	TGCGCCAGCAGCCAAGAGGGGACCGGGACTAGCGGTCGTGGGGAGACCCAGTACTTC	CASSQEGTGTSGRGETQYF
TRBD2	TRBV7-9	TRBJ2-1	few	TGTGCCAGCAGCCCGATAGCGGGAGCCTTGTACAATGAGCAGTTCTTC	CASSPIAGALYNEQFF
TRBD1	TRBV7-3	TRBJ2-3	.	TGTGCCAGCAGCTTAGTGGGACAGCCCGCAGATACGCAGTATTTT	CASSLVGQPADTQYF
.	TRBV30	TRBJ1-1	.	TGTGCCTGGAGTGTTGGCGAGGGCAACACTGAAGCTTTCTTT	CAWSVGEGNTEAFF
.	TRBV28	TRBJ2-7	few	TGTGCCAGCAGTTTAGAACAGGTAACAAACTACGAGCAGTACTTC	CASSLEQVTNYEQYF
.	TRBV9	TRBJ1-5	.	TGTGCCAGCAGCCCAGGAGGCGGGGTCAATCAGCCCCAGCATTTT	CASSPGGGVNQPQHF